Presented here are 26 T cell receptor beta chains from one specimen sequenced in a study of blood T cell repertoires in COVID-19. Some clones are missing from TCRdb's copy, which holds only in-frame ones; the method was immunoSEQ multiplex PCR. The sample records about 260,000 clones, around 90% being singletons. Sample: peripheral blood. Every receptor here comes from a human donor in a cohort sampled during active COVID-19.

This clone has only one observation. The chain links TRBV28 to TRBJ1-1; D uncertain. Germline V CDR1 and CDR2: MDHEN, SYDVKM. The CDR3 runs to 12 residues. V lost 4 bases to trimming and J lost 7 bases, with 10 bases between them. CDR3 sequence: CASSYIDNEAFF. DNA of the CDR3: TGTGCCAGCAGTTATATCGACAATGAAGCTTTCTTT.

The V and J genes are TRBV9 and TRBJ1-1; D gene unclear. The CDR3 is 15 amino acids. Trimming stripped 0 bases from V and 3 bases from J, with 12 bases between. The germline V gene has CDR1 SGDLS and CDR2 YYNGEE. The CDR3 nucleotides are TGTGCCAGCAGCGTAGATTTGGTCGGGGACACTGAAGCTTTCTTT. It specifies CASSVDLVGDTEAFF. Full variable domain (missing parts from reference TRBV9 and TRBJ1-1): DSGVTQTPKHLITATGQRVTLRCSPRSGDLSVYWYQQSLDQGLQFLIQYYNGEERAKGNILERFSAQQFPDLHSELNLSSLELGDSALYFCASSVDLVGDTEAFFGQGTRLTVV.

The CDR3, as DNA: TGTGCCAGCAGTTTGACAGGGTTCGAGCAGTACTTC. Translating it yields CASSLTGFEQYF. The chain recombines TRBV12-3 or TRBV12-4 with TRBJ2-7, with TRBD1 identical over 7 bases. The V and J ends lost 3 bases and 6 bases, in that order; junction bases with no gene match: 2. This CDR3 spans 12 amino acids.

This chain connects TRBV10-3 to TRBJ2-6, with TRBD1 matching over 12 bases. Per the germline V gene, CDR1 is ENHRY and CDR2 is SYGVKD. V was pared by 10 bases and J by 2 bases, with 9 bases of the junction left unmatched. The CDR3 consists of 17 residues. This CDR3 reads CATAGQGARAGANVLTF. DNA for the CDR3: TGTGCCACCGCGGGACAGGGGGCGAGAGCTGGGGCCAACGTCCTGACTTTC.

This clone was recorded once. The chain joins TRBV5-6 to TRBJ1-1; D gene uncertain. Germline assignment: CDR1 SGHDT and CDR2 YYEEEE. V lost 0 bases and J 10 bases, leaving 13 bases between the germline ends. The CDR3 sequence is 13 residues long. The CDR3 DNA reads TGTGCCAGCAGCTTGGTTGAGCGACGAGGAGCTTTCTTT. Residues: CASSLVERRGAFF.

The chain joins TRBV28 to TRBJ1-4, with a weak D call TRBD1 (6 bases). This CDR3 spans 15 amino acids. Germline CDR1 and CDR2: MDHEN and SYDVKM. Trimming took off 6 bases at V and 7 bases at J, with 18 bases between the two ends. This CDR3 is CASSGRDNQGEKLFF. The CDR3 coding sequence is TGTGCCAGCAGCGGACGGGACAACCAAGGTGAAAAACTGTTTTTT.

CDR3: CASSYGGGAGEQYF. CDR3 nucleotide sequence: TGTGCCAGCAGTTATGGAGGGGGGGCGGGCGAGCAGTACTTC. The genes are TRBV6-5 and TRBJ2-7; maybe TRBD2 (7 bases). V was cut by 3 bases and J by 6 bases, with 15 bases left in between. The CDR3 runs 14 residues. The V gene's germline CDR1 is MNHEY and CDR2 SVGAGI.

Note on this clone: At one boundary the junction diverges from the germline segment, which might be a read error. The chain is built from TRBV4-2 and TRBJ1-2; D uncertain. This CDR3 region has 10 residues. Germline values: CDR1 LGHNA, CDR2 YNFKEQ. The CDR3 DNA is TGCGAGGGAATGATCTATGGCTACACCTTC. As protein: CEGMIYGYTF.

As concerns this clone: An end of the junction does not agree with germline; a read error may underlie this. This chain links TRBV4-3 with TRBJ1-2, with a weak D call TRBD1 (6 bases). The germline CDR1 and CDR2 sequences are LGHNA and YSLEER. There are 13 residues in the CDR3. For the CDR3, the DNA is TGCGCCAGCGGCCAACAGGGTTTTTATGGCTACACCTTC. Amino acids: CASGQQGFYGYTF.

The chain employs TRBV5-1 and TRBJ2-7; 7 positions match TRBD1. J gave up 3 bases and V 0 bases, and 15 bases lay outside the gene matches. The CDR3 is 18 residues long. Germline V gene sequence: CDR1 SGHRS, CDR2 YFSETQ. The CDR3 is CASSLEVGWTGWGYEQYF. The CDR3 DNA reads as TGCGCCAGCAGCTTGGAAGTGGGTTGGACAGGCTGGGGCTACGAGCAGTACTTC.

The chain joins TRBV29-1 to TRBJ2-5; D possibly corresponds to TRBD1 (5 bases). This CDR3 contains 13 residues. CDR1 is SQVTM, CDR2 ANQGSEA, per germline. Trimming stripped 4 bases from V and 7 bases from J, with 16 bases between. DNA of the CDR3: TGCAGCGTTGCCCCGACAGCAAAGGTGACCCAGTACTTC. It codes for CSVAPTAKVTQYF. Full variable domain (outside the CDR3, taken from reference TRBV29-1 and TRBJ2-5): SAVISQKPSRDICQRGTSLTIQCQVDSQVTMMFWYRQQPGQSLTLIATANQGSEATYESGFVIDKFPISRPNLTFSTLTVSNMSPEDSSIYLCSVAPTAKVTQYFGPGTRLLVL.

CDR3 loop: CASSLDRLASDTQYF. CDR3 sequence (DNA): TGTGCCAGCAGCTTAGACCGACTAGCTTCAGATACGCAGTATTTT. The rearrangement joins TRBV11-1 to TRBJ2-3, with 7 nucleotides matching TRBD2. This CDR3 region has 15 residues. Germline lookup yields CDR1 SGHAT and CDR2 FQDESV (reference sequence). V lost 1 base to trimming and J lost 4 bases; unmatched junction nucleotides: 5.

This clone was detected a few times. The chain is built from TRBV13 and TRBJ1-1; the D is unclear. Germline loops: CDR1 PRHDT, CDR2 FYEKMQ (reference sequence). The ends were cut back, 5 bases at V and 0 bases at J, with 13 bases in the middle. The CDR3 covers 15 residues. CDR3 sequence (DNA): TGTGCCAGCAGCCCAGCCATGGGCCTGAACACTGAAGCTTTCTTT. It is translated as CASSPAMGLNTEAFF.

V gene TRBV7-6 combines with J gene TRBJ2-7, with D possibly matching TRBD2 (6 bases). The CDR3 has 12 amino acids. Germline lookup yields CDR1 SGHVS and CDR2 FNYEAQ. Trimming pared 5 bases from V and 4 bases from J, leaving 9 bases between. The CDR3 nucleotides are TGTGCCAGCAGCCGGGACTTGTACGAGCAGTACTTC. It specifies CASSRDLYEQYF.

The chain is built from TRBV7-2 and TRBJ2-6; unclear D gene. Germline CDR1 is SGHTA and CDR2 is FQGNSA. V was trimmed by 3 bases and J by 2 bases, leaving 11 bases between them. CDR3 length: 16 amino acids. Here the CDR3 DNA reads TGTGCCAGCAGCTTGTCGTTCCGGGCTGGGGCCAACGTCCTGACTTTC. It yields the protein CASSLSFRAGANVLTF.

This chain uses TRBV6-5 with TRBJ2-7, with 8 bases that match TRBD2. Germline V gene sequence: CDR1 MNHEY, CDR2 SVGAGI. This CDR3 has 12 amino acids. The V segment lost 8 bases and the J segment 5 bases; nucleotides outside the gene matches: 5. CDR3 DNA: TGTGCCAGCCGGAGCGGGAGCAACGAGCAGTACTTC. Translating gives CASRSGSNEQYF.

CDR3 region: CASSLFARGARTGELFF. In DNA form, the CDR3 reads TGTGCCAGCAGCTTGTTTGCTCGGGGGGCGCGGACCGGGGAGCTGTTTTTT. This chain uses TRBV5-8 with TRBJ2-2, with D tentatively TRBD2 (7 bases). Germline V gives CDR1 SGHTS, CDR2 YDEGEE. The CDR3 runs 17 residues. V shed 1 base and J shed 5 bases, with 18 bases lying between them.

The chain couples TRBV5-1 to TRBJ1-4; D might be TRBD1 (6 bases). Trimming removed 4 bases from V and 4 bases from J, with 11 bases in between. Germline values: CDR1 SGHRS, CDR2 YFSETQ. The CDR3 runs 14 residues. Here the CDR3 reads CASSVGQINEKLFF. The CDR3 nucleotides are TGCGCCAGCAGCGTAGGACAGATTAATGAAAAACTGTTTTTT.

The chain has TRBV6-5 and TRBJ2-3; 9 bases are shared with TRBD1. The germline V gene has CDR1 MNHEY and CDR2 SVGAGI. J was trimmed by 6 bases and V by 5 bases; bases with no gene match: 6. The CDR3 is 14 amino acids. This CDR3 is CASSRRTGEDTQYF. In DNA form, the CDR3 reads TGTGCCAGCAGTAGGAGGACAGGGGAGGATACGCAGTATTTT.

This clone was found once. V and J are TRBV30 and TRBJ1-2, with 8 bases that match TRBD1. The V gene end was trimmed by 4 bases and the J gene end by 2 bases; junction bases not matched to a gene: 6. The CDR3 totals 14 residues. Germline V gives CDR1 GTSNPN, CDR2 SVGIG (reference sequence). CDR3 amino acids: CAWTPDRGNYGYTF. The CDR3 bases are TGTGCCTGGACCCCCGACAGGGGAAACTATGGCTACACCTTC.

This chain links TRBV4-3 with TRBJ2-7, with D tentatively TRBD2 (5 bases). This CDR3 comprises 15 residues. CDR1 LGHNA and CDR2 YSLEER come from the germline V gene. Trimming left V 0 bases short and J 1 base short, with 10 bases between. CDR3 nucleotides: TGCGCCAGCAGCCAAGACCGGGATGGATCCTACGAGCAGTACTTC. As protein: CASSQDRDGSYEQYF.

The genes are TRBV3-1 (or the pseudogene TRBV3-2) and TRBJ2-7; 7 nucleotides line up with TRBD2. Germline assignment: CDR1 LGHDT and CDR2 YNNKEL (reference sequence). The length of the CDR3 is 17 residues. Trimming took 0 bases from V and 1 from J; bases not matched to a gene: 9. The CDR3 bases are TGTGCCAGCAGCCAAGAGCCCCTGGGGAGGGGTTCCTACGAGCAGTACTTC. Its protein product is CASSQEPLGRGSYEQYF.

V usage is TRBV19 and J usage is TRBJ2-7, with TRBD2 matching 7 bases. The ends lost 5 bases at V and 1 base at J; junction bases unmatched: 8. The germline gives CDR1 LNHDA, CDR2 SQIVND (reference sequence). CDR3 length equals 15 residues. The CDR3: CASSRQRGPSYEQYF. For the CDR3, the DNA is TGTGCCAGTAGTCGCCAGCGGGGCCCTTCCTACGAGCAGTACTTC.

The J gene is TRBJ1-2, the V gene TRBV14, with TRBD1 matching 8 bases. Germline V gene data show CDR1 as SGHDN and CDR2 as FVKESK. This CDR3 has 13 residues. The J segment lost 8 bases and the V segment lost 5 bases, leaving 7 bases of the junction unmatched. CDR3 DNA: TGTGCCAGCAGCGTCCGGACAGGGATGGGCTACACCTTC. Protein: CASSVRTGMGYTF.

The J gene is TRBJ1-2, the V gene TRBV29-1; no clear D gene. The V end lost 6 bases, the J end lost 0 bases, and 5 bases lay between the germline ends. The CDR3 extends over 11 amino acids. Germline V gene data show CDR1 as SQVTM and CDR2 as ANQGSEA. CDR3: CSVAANYGYTF. CDR3 bases: TGCAGCGTGGCGGCTAACTATGGCTACACCTTC.

This chain connects TRBV5-1 to TRBJ2-3; D is possibly TRBD2 (6 bases). This CDR3 is 14 amino acids long. The ends were cut back, 0 bases at V and 2 bases at J, with 7 bases in the middle. Germline values: CDR1 SGHRS, CDR2 YFSETQ. CDR3 residues: CASSLAGDTDTQYF. As DNA, the CDR3 is TGCGCCAGCAGCTTGGCGGGAGACACAGATACGCAGTATTTT.